The clone carrying this TCR beta chain appeared a few times. Antigen: not known. The sample originates from a study of cytomegalovirus exposure and HLA in healthy donors. Study-wide results and limits: The study assumed roughly uniform donor sequencing depth for presence/absence analyses. Further analysis was carried out later, and it showed several of the most significant clusters appearing linked to common viral pathogens. Using a false discovery rate of 0.05, a later analysis showed that 16,951 TCR beta sequences were associated with HLA alleles.

The CDR3 has 15 amino acids. The V segment lost 1 base and the J segment 2 bases; nucleotides outside the gene matches: 3. In germline, CDR1 is SGHAT, CDR2 FQNNGV. Participants comprised healthy donors of bone marrow. 60 Vbeta and 13 Jbeta primers were used in PCR. Clones were sequenced by immunoSEQ multiplex PCR, and TCRdb holds only the in-frame ones, with some missing. The sample has some 110,000 clones; more than 9.5% are singletons. The rearrangement joins TRBV11-2 to TRBJ2-5; 8 bases align to TRBD1. The sample was PBMCs. The TCR comes from a man aged 35-49 years in good health and CMV-seropositive. The CDR3 bases are TGTGCCAGCAGCTTAGGGACAGGGATACAAGAGACCCAGTACTTC. Its protein product is CASSLGTGIQETQYF.